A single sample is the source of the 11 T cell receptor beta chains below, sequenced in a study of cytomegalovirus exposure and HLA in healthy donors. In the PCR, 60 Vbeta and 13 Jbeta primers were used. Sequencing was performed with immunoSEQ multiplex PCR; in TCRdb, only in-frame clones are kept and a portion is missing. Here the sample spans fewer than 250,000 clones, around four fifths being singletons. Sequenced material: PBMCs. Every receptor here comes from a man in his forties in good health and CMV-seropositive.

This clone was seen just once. The chain's CDR3 is CASSFRATSDTQYF. Written as DNA, the CDR3 is TGTGCCAGCAGCTTTAGAGCCACGTCAGATACGCAGTATTTT. The chain uses TRBV11-3 and TRBJ2-3; D gene unclear. V lost 3 bases to trimming and J lost 4 bases, with 11 bases between them. Germline V gives CDR1 SGHNT, CDR2 YENEEA. This CDR3 has 14 residues.

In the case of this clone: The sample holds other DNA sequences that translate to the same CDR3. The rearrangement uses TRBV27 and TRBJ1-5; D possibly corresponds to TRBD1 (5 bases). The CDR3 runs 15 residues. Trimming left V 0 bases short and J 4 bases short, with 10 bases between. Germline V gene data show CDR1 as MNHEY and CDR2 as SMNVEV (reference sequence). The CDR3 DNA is TGTGCCAGCAGTTTATCGGTGGGGGGAAATCAGCCCCAGCATTTT. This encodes CASSLSVGGNQPQHF.

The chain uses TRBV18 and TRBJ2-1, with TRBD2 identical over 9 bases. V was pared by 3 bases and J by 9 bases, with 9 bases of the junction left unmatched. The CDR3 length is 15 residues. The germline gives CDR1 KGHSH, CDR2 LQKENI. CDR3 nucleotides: TGTGCCAGCTCACCTCCAGCGGGAGGCTTAGTTGAGCAGTTCTTC. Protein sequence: CASSPPAGGLVEQFF.

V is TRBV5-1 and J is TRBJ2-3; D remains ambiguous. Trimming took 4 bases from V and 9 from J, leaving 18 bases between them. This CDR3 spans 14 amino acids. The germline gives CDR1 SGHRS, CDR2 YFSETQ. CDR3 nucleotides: TGCGCCAGCAGCCTGGAGAAGTGGGCCGACACGCAGTATTTT. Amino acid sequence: CASSLEKWADTQYF.

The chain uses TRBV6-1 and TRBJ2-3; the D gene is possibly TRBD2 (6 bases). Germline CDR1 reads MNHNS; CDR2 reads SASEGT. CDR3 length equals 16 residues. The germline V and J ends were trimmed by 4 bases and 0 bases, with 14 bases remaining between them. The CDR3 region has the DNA TGTGCCAGCAGTGGAGGACTGGGGGGTAGCACAGATACGCAGTATTTT. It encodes CASSGGLGGSTDTQYF.

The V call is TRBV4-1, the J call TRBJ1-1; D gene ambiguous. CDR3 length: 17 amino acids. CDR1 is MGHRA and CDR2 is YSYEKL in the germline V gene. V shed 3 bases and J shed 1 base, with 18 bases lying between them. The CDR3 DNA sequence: TGCGCCAGCAGCCAGTCCGGGATAAATCACCGGAACACTGAAGCTTTCTTT. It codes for CASSQSGINHRNTEAFF.

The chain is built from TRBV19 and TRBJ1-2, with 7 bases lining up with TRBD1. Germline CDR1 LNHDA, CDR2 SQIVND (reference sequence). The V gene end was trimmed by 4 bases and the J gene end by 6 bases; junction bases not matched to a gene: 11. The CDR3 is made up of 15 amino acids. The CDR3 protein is CASSNPGTAYDGYTF. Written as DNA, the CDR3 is TGTGCCAGTAGTAATCCCGGGACAGCCTATGATGGCTACACCTTC.

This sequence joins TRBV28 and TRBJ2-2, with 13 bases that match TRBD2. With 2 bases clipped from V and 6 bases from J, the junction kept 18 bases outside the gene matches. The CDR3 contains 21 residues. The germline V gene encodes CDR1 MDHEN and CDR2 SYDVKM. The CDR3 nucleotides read TGTGCCAGCAGTTTAAATGAGGGCAGGGGACTAGCGGGATGGGACGCCGGGGAGCTGTTTTTT. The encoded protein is CASSLNEGRGLAGWDAGELFF.

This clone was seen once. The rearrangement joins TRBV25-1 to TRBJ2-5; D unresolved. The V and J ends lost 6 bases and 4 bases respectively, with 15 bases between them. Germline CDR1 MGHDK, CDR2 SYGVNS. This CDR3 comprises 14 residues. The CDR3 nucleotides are TGTGCCAGCAGCGACGGATTTAGCTCAGAGACCCAGTACTTC. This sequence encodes CASSDGFSSETQYF.

CDR3: CASSLSGTEQFF. The CDR3 coding sequence is TGTGCCAGCAGTTTATCGGGGACAGAGCAGTTCTTC. The chain has TRBV27 and TRBJ2-1, with TRBD1 as a possible D gene (6 bases). V shed 0 bases and J shed 10 bases, with 7 bases lying between them. The CDR3 extends over 12 amino acids. Germline assignment: CDR1 MNHEY and CDR2 SMNVEV (reference sequence).

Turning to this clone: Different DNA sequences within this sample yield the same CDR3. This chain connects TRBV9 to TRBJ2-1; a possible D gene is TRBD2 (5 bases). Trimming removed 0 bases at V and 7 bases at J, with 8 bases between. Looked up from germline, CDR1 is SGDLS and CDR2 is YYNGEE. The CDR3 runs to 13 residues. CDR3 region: CASSVAPGNEQFF. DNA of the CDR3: TGTGCCAGCAGCGTAGCTCCGGGAAATGAGCAGTTCTTC. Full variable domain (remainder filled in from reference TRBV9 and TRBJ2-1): DSGVTQTPKHLITATGQRVTLRCSPRSGDLSVYWYQQSLDQGLQFLIQYYNGEERAKGNILERFSAQQFPDLHSELNLSSLELGDSALYFCASSVAPGNEQFFGPGTRLTVL.